This is a list of T cell receptor beta chains from one sample in a study of blood T cell repertoires in COVID-19. Produced via immunoSEQ multiplex PCR; TCRdb's table is partial and in-frame only. The table has 190,000 or so clones, 80% to 90% seen once. Sequencing input: peripheral blood. The receptors stem from a man aged 40-55 years with active or convalescent COVID-19. The CDR3 runs from the conserved cysteine through the conserved F or W. Each record gives: J gene, V gene, clone size, D gene, CDR3 protein, CDR3 DNA. The D gene is left open where the match is weak. A clone size is listed for some rows: how often the clone was seen (once, few, many), or a class if it is expanded.

J: TRBJ1-5; V: TRBV7-2; size: -; D: TRBD1; CDR3: CASRTGGSNQPQHF; DNA: TGTGCCAGCAGGACAGGGGGGAGCAATCAGCCCCAGCATTTT
J: TRBJ2-3; V: TRBV4-1; size: -; D: -; CDR3: CASSQGWGGHTDTQYF; DNA: TGCGCCAGCAGCCAAGGGTGGGGGGGGCACACAGATACGCAGTATTTT
J: TRBJ1-2; V: TRBV19; size: -; D: TRBD1; CDR3: CASASGQGAYGYTF; DNA: TGTGCCAGCGCTTCGGGACAGGGGGCGTATGGCTACACCTTC
J: TRBJ2-5; V: TRBV7-7; size: -; D: TRBD2; CDR3: CASSRTSGGDLQETQYF; DNA: TGTGCTAGCAGCCGCACTAGCGGGGGAGATCTCCAAGAGACCCAGTACTTC
J: TRBJ1-3; V: TRBV18; size: -; D: -; CDR3: CASSLPGSGNTIYF; DNA: TGTGCCAGCTCACTCCCCGGCTCTGGAAACACCATATATTTT
J: TRBJ1-5; V: TRBV6-2/TRBV6-3; size: -; D: -; CDR3: CASSYRSRDYYSNQPQHF; DNA: TGTGCCAGCAGTTACAGGTCCAGGGATTATTATAGCAATCAGCCCCAGCATTTT
J: TRBJ1-3; V: TRBV25-1; size: -; D: -; CDR3: CASSETGLGGNTIYF; DNA: TGTGCCAGCAGTGAAACAGGGTTAGGTGGAAACACCATATATTTT
J: TRBJ1-2; V: TRBV19; size: once; D: TRBD1; CDR3: CASSIWTGDDYGYTF; DNA: TGTGCCAGTAGTATTTGGACAGGGGACGACTATGGCTACACCTTC
J: TRBJ2-2; V: TRBV5-1; size: -; D: TRBD1; CDR3: CASSRGQGAGGELFF; DNA: TGCGCCAGCAGCCGGGGACAGGGGGCCGGAGGGGAGCTGTTTTTT
J: TRBJ2-5; V: TRBV7-2; size: -; D: TRBD1; CDR3: CASSWRTGEETQYF; DNA: TGTGCCAGCAGCTGGAGGACAGGGGAGGAGACCCAGTACTTC
J: TRBJ2-7; V: TRBV28; size: -; D: TRBD1; CDR3: CASSLGGQGSSYEQYF; DNA: TGTGCCAGCAGTTTAGGGGGACAGGGGAGCTCCTACGAGCAGTACTTC
J: TRBJ1-2; V: TRBV6-1; size: -; D: -; CDR3: CASSDSSRANYGYTF; DNA: TGTGCCAGCAGTGATTCTTCGAGGGCGAACTATGGCTACACCTTC
J: TRBJ2-1; V: TRBV5-1; size: -; D: -; CDR3: CASAQGTYNEQFF; DNA: TGCGCCAGCGCGCAGGGAACTTACAATGAGCAGTTCTTC
J: TRBJ2-5; V: TRBV18; size: -; D: TRBD2; CDR3: CASSPPRGVQETQYF; DNA: TGTGCCAGCTCACCACCGCGGGGGGTCCAAGAGACCCAGTACTTC
J: TRBJ2-7; V: TRBV27; size: -; D: -; CDR3: CASSAVGAVHEQYF; DNA: TGTGCCAGCAGTGCCGTGGGGGCGGTCCACGAGCAGTACTTC
J: TRBJ2-7; V: TRBV29-1; size: -; D: -; CDR3: CSVGERYSYEQYF; DNA: TGCAGCGTTGGCGAGCGTTACTCCTACGAGCAGTACTTC
J: TRBJ1-2; V: TRBV5-1; size: -; D: TRBD1; CDR3: CASSSGQTYGYTF; DNA: TGCGCCAGCAGCTCGGGACAGACCTATGGCTACACCTTC
J: TRBJ1-1; V: TRBV9; size: -; D: -; CDR3: CASSVGPTGSNTEAFF; DNA: TGTGCCAGCAGCGTAGGCCCTACAGGGTCGAACACTGAAGCTTTCTTT
J: TRBJ1-3; V: TRBV5-6; size: -; D: TRBD1; CDR3: CASSPRGQRLSGNTIYF; DNA: TGTGCCAGCAGCCCGAGGGGACAGCGGCTCTCTGGAAACACCATATATTTT
J: TRBJ2-4; V: TRBV19; size: -; D: -; CDR3: CATAPAAKNIQYF; DNA: TGTGCCACCGCCCCCGCGGCCAAAAACATTCAGTACTTC
J: TRBJ1-1; V: TRBV7-2; size: -; D: -; CDR3: CASSSLFRGDNTEAFF; DNA: TGTGCCAGCAGCTCGCTCTTCAGGGGAGATAACACTGAAGCTTTCTTT
J: TRBJ2-7; V: TRBV6-5; size: -; D: -; CDR3: CASSDRSGVSYEQYF; DNA: TGTGCCAGCAGCGATCGATCAGGGGTGAGTTACGAGCAGTACTTC
J: TRBJ2-7; V: TRBV27; size: -; D: -; CDR3: CASTLGRSHEQYF; DNA: TGTGCCAGCACTCTAGGGAGGTCCCACGAGCAGTACTTC
J: TRBJ1-2; V: TRBV5-1; size: -; D: -; CDR3: CASSAGQNYGYTF; DNA: TGCGCCAGCTCAGCTGGGCAGAACTATGGCTACACCTTC
J: TRBJ2-6; V: TRBV19; size: once; D: -; CDR3: CASSHLSSSSGANVLTF; DNA: TGTGCCAGTAGTCACCTGAGTAGTAGCTCTGGGGCCAACGTCCTGACTTTC
J: TRBJ2-7; V: TRBV6-5; size: -; D: -; CDR3: CASSQRTVPYEQYF; DNA: TGTGCCAGCAGTCAACGGACTGTTCCCTACGAGCAGTACTTC
J: TRBJ2-2; V: TRBV6-5; size: -; D: -; CDR3: CASSRTRTNTGELFF; DNA: TGTGCCAGCAGTCGTACACGTACGAACACCGGGGAGCTGTTTTTT
J: TRBJ1-5; V: TRBV6-6; size: -; D: TRBD1; CDR3: CASSVTGGNQPQHF; DNA: TGTGCCAGCAGTGTAACAGGGGGGAATCAGCCCCAGCATTTT
J: TRBJ1-1; V: TRBV5-1; size: -; D: -; CDR3: CASSFRGERGTEAFF; DNA: TGCGCCAGCAGCTTCAGGGGCGAGCGGGGCACTGAAGCTTTCTTT
J: TRBJ1-1; V: TRBV30; size: -; D: -; CDR3: CAWTETSNTEAFF; DNA: TGTGCCTGGACAGAGACTTCGAACACTGAAGCTTTCTTT
J: TRBJ2-2; V: TRBV5-1; size: -; D: -; CDR3: CASSLKGENTGELFF; DNA: TGCGCCAGCAGCTTGAAGGGGGAGAACACCGGGGAGCTGTTTTTT
J: TRBJ1-1; V: TRBV11-2; size: -; D: -; CDR3: CASSLTGTSGTEAFF; DNA: TGTGCCAGCAGCTTAACCGGGACATCGGGCACTGAAGCTTTCTTT
J: TRBJ2-2; V: TRBV2; size: -; D: TRBD2; CDR3: CASHGLAGPSSGELFF; DNA: TGTGCCAGCCACGGACTAGCGGGGCCATCCAGCGGGGAGCTGTTTTTT
J: TRBJ1-1; V: TRBV18; size: -; D: TRBD1; CDR3: CASSPEGTGGTEAFF; DNA: TGTGCCAGCTCACCTGAAGGGACAGGGGGTACTGAAGCTTTCTTT
J: TRBJ1-6; V: TRBV30; size: few; D: -; CDR3: CAWSTEGGSPLHF; DNA: TGTGCCTGGAGTACTGAGGGTGGTTCACCCCTCCACTTT
J: TRBJ1-3; V: TRBV7-2; size: -; D: -; CDR3: CASSPGIGAHSGNTIYF; DNA: TGTGCCAGCAGCCCCGGTATTGGGGCGCACTCTGGAAACACCATATATTTT
J: TRBJ1-1; V: TRBV2; size: -; D: -; CDR3: CASHLRQLNTEAFF; DNA: TGTGCCAGCCACCTAAGACAGCTGAACACTGAAGCTTTCTTT
J: TRBJ2-7; V: TRBV10-3; size: -; D: TRBD1; CDR3: CAISESLGTGRYEQYF; DNA: TGTGCCATCAGTGAGTCCCTTGGGACAGGCCGTTACGAGCAGTACTTC
J: TRBJ2-6; V: TRBV7-8; size: -; D: -; CDR3: CASSLVVAPGANVLTF; DNA: TGTGCCAGCAGCTTAGTGGTTGCGCCTGGGGCCAACGTCCTGACTTTC
J: TRBJ1-1; V: TRBV6-5; size: -; D: -; CDR3: CASSRDGENTEAFF; DNA: TGTGCCAGCAGTCGCGACGGGGAAAACACTGAAGCTTTCTTT
J: TRBJ1-1; V: TRBV5-4; size: few; D: -; CDR3: CASSLARGQRRNTEAFF; DNA: TGTGCCAGCAGCTTGGCCCGCGGACAGCGGAGGAACACTGAAGCTTTCTTT
J: TRBJ1-5; V: TRBV10-3; size: -; D: -; CDR3: CAIRGDRPYQPQHF; DNA: TGTGCCATCAGGGGAGACAGGCCCTATCAGCCCCAGCATTTT
J: TRBJ2-3; V: TRBV5-1; size: -; D: -; CDR3: CASSLGRGSTDTQYF; DNA: TGCGCCAGCAGCTTGGGACGGGGGAGCACAGATACGCAGTATTTT
J: TRBJ1-6; V: TRBV5-5; size: -; D: -; CDR3: CASSLPGQRRGSPLHF; DNA: TGTGCCAGCAGCTTGCCCGGACAGCGCAGAGGTTCACCCCTCCACTTT
J: TRBJ1-1; V: TRBV19; size: -; D: -; CDR3: CASSIGAGSGTEAFF; DNA: TGTGCCAGTAGTATTGGGGCGGGATCGGGCACTGAAGCTTTCTTT
J: TRBJ2-5; V: TRBV11-2; size: -; D: TRBD2; CDR3: CASSYGLAGGLRETQYF; DNA: TGTGCCAGCAGCTACGGACTAGCGGGGGGGCTTAGAGAGACCCAGTACTTC
J: TRBJ2-1; V: TRBV18; size: -; D: -; CDR3: CASSAGGSSYNEQFF; DNA: TGTGCCAGCTCCGCTGGAGGGAGCTCCTACAATGAGCAGTTCTTC
J: TRBJ2-2; V: TRBV7-6; size: -; D: -; CDR3: CASSLKSGTGELFF; DNA: TGTGCCAGCAGCTTAAAATCGGGCACCGGGGAGCTGTTTTTT
J: TRBJ1-3; V: TRBV7-9; size: -; D: -; CDR3: CASSFGVLGGKISGNTIYF; DNA: TGTGCCAGCAGCTTCGGGGTCTTGGGCGGAAAGATATCTGGAAACACCATATATTTT
J: TRBJ1-2; V: TRBV5-4; size: -; D: -; CDR3: CASSSRKENYGYTF; DNA: TGTGCCAGCAGCTCCCGAAAGGAGAACTATGGCTACACCTTC
J: TRBJ2-5; V: TRBV19; size: -; D: -; CDR3: CASRTSGTRSETQYF; DNA: TGTGCCAGTAGAACCTCCGGGACACGGTCGGAGACCCAGTACTTC
J: TRBJ2-4; V: TRBV5-6; size: -; D: -; CDR3: CTSSSAGLKNIQYF; DNA: TGTACCAGCAGCTCGGCGGGCCTCAAAAACATTCAGTACTTC
J: TRBJ1-1; V: TRBV7-9; size: -; D: TRBD1; CDR3: CASSAEHRGDTEAFF; DNA: TGTGCCAGCAGCGCCGAGCACAGGGGTGACACTGAAGCTTTCTTT
J: TRBJ2-5; V: TRBV6-8; size: few; D: -; CDR3: CASSFTVPGQETQYF; DNA: TGTGCCAGCAGTTTTACGGTACCCGGGCAAGAGACCCAGTACTTC
J: TRBJ2-7; V: TRBV27; size: -; D: -; CDR3: CASSPAPGAYEQYF; DNA: TGTGCCAGCAGCCCCGCCCCTGGGGCTTACGAGCAGTACTTC
J: TRBJ1-5; V: TRBV5-8; size: -; D: TRBD1; CDR3: CASRSGTGGWSNQPQHF; DNA: TGTGCCAGCAGATCCGGGACAGGGGGGTGGTCCAATCAGCCCCAGCATTTT
J: TRBJ1-6; V: TRBV6-1; size: -; D: TRBD1; CDR3: CASSDRDRGPRSPLHF; DNA: TGTGCCAGCAGTGACCGGGACAGGGGGCCGAGGTCACCCCTCCACTTT
J: TRBJ1-2; V: TRBV5-8; size: -; D: -; CDR3: CASSGKLQANYGYTF; DNA: TGTGCCAGCAGCGGAAAATTACAGGCTAACTATGGCTACACCTTC
J: TRBJ1-1; V: TRBV27; size: -; D: -; CDR3: CASSPKRLSFGGTEAFF; DNA: TGTGCCAGCAGTCCCAAACGGTTAAGTTTCGGAGGCACTGAAGCTTTCTTT
J: TRBJ1-6; V: TRBV12-3/TRBV12-4; size: -; D: -; CDR3: CASSLDTGSPLHF; DNA: TGTGCCAGCAGCCTCGACACTGGCTCACCCCTCCACTTT